This T cell receptor beta chain came from a study of T cell repertoires in cytomegalovirus infection. Study-wide background: Evidence of both CMV infection and a matching HLA type came from public TCR beta signatures.

Findings and limits, study-wide: Dominant in the ex vivo response were TCR beta clonotypes restricted by HLA-C and specific for CMV. CMV carriers with the relevant HLA were identified by cumulative public TCR beta family frequency.

This clonotype was picked up many times. Its cognate antigen is unknown. TCRdb fed the reads into MiXCR, producing one record per CDR3 protein. The sample has about 150,000 distinct CDR3 sequences; 23% are singletons. Trimming cost V 2 bases and J 0 bases; bases outside gene matches: 5. From germline, CDR1 is SGHVS and CDR2 FQNEAQ. The CDR3 consists of 17 residues. This TCR derives from a human donor in good health (CMV status not recorded). Some clones in this sample may be carry-over from other donors' samples. The gene calls are TRBV7-8 and TRBJ1-3, with 9 bases aligning to TRBD1. The specimen was PBMCs. CDR3 in amino acids: CASSLMGQGSSGNTIYF. Written as DNA, the CDR3 is TGTGCCAGCAGCTTAATGGGACAGGGTTCCTCTGGAAACACCATATATTTT.